This T cell receptor (beta chain) was profiled in a study of cytomegalovirus exposure and HLA in healthy donors. Study-wide points: Rarity characterized most TCR sequences, yet some public TCRs appeared in many donors.

Turning to this clone: Antigen specificity is unknown.

The CDR3 sequence is 16 residues long. The trim removed 0 bases at V and 6 bases at J, leaving 8 bases unmatched. Per germline, CDR1 LNHNV and CDR2 YYDKDF (reference sequence). Data came from immunoSEQ multiplex PCR; TCRdb stores just in-frame clones and leaves some out. The profile shows tens of thousands of clones, 95% of them singletons. The TCR originated in a woman under 30 in good health and CMV-seronegative. V usage is TRBV15 and J usage is TRBJ2-1; TRBD2 matches at 7 bases. Sample: PBMCs. The CDR3 DNA reads as TGTGCCACCAGCAGAGAGAATTCGCGGGAGATCAATGAGCAGTTCTTC. Residues: CATSRENSREINEQFF.